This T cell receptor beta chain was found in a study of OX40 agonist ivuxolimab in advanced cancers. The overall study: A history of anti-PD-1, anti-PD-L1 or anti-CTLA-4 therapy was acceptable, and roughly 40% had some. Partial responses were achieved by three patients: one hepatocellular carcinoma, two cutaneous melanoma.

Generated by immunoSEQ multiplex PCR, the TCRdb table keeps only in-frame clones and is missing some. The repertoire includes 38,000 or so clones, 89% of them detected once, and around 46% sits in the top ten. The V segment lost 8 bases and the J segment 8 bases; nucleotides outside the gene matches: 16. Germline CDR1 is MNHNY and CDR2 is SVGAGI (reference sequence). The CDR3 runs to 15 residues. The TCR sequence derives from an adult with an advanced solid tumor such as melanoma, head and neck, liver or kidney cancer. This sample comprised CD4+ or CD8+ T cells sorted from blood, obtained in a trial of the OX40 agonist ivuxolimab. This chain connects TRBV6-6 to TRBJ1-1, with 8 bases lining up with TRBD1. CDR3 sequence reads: CASGTDRGGSWEAFF. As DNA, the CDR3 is TGTGCCAGCGGAACCGACAGGGGAGGATCGTGGGAAGCTTTCTTT.